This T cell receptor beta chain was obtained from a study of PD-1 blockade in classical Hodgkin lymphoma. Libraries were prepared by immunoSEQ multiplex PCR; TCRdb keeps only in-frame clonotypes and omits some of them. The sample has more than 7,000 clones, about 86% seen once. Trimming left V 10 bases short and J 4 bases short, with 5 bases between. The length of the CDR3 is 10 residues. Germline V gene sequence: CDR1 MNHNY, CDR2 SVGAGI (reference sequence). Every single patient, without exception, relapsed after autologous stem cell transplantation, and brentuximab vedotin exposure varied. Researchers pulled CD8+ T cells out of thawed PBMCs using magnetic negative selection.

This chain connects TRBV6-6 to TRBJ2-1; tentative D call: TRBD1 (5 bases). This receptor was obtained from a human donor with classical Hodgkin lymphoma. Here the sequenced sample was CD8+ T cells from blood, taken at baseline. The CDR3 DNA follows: TGTGCCACAGGGTACAATGAGCAGTTCTTC. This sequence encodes CATGYNEQFF.